This T cell receptor (beta chain) was retrieved from a study of blood T cell repertoires in COVID-19. About the research overall: From T cells, B-cell-depleted T cells, or PBMCs came the material, which was cDNA or gDNA.

Measured with immunoSEQ multiplex PCR; TCRdb has only the in-frame clones, and not every one. The sample lists about 180,000 clones, roughly 77% seen once, with 12% in the top ten. Patients at the Seattle site were enrolled during active infection and followed longitudinally. Trimming took 8 bases from V and 3 from J, leaving 5 bases between them. The CDR3 spans 11 residues. Germline lookup yields CDR1 SNHLY and CDR2 FYNNEI. The source material was peripheral blood. This TCR came from a woman aged 80 or over with COVID-19, enrolled during active disease. The genes are TRBV2 and TRBJ2-1; maybe TRBD2 (5 bases). The chain's CDR3 is CASGSYNEQFF. Written as DNA, the CDR3 is TGTGCCAGCGGGAGCTACAATGAGCAGTTCTTC.